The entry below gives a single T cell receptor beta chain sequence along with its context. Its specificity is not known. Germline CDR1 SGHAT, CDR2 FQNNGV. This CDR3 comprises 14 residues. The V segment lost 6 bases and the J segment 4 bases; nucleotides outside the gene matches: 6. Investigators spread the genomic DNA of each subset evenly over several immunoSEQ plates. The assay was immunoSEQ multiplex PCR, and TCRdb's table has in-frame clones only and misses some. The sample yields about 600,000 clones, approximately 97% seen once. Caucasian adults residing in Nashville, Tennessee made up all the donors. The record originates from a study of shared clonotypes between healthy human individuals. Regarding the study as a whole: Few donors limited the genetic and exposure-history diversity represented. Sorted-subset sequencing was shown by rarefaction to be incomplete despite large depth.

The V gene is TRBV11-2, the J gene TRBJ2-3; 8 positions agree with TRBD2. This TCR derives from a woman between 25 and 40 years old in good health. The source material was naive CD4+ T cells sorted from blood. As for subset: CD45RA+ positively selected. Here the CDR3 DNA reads TGTGCCAGCAGTCCCGGGACTAGGTCAGATACGCAGTATTTT. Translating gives CASSPGTRSDTQYF.